Listed here are 10 T cell receptor beta chains from one sample, sequenced in a study of blood T cell repertoires in COVID-19. Sequenced by immunoSEQ multiplex PCR; TCRdb stores in-frame clones only, minus some. The sample lists about 410,000 clones; roughly 90% were seen once. The sequencing input was peripheral blood. Receptor source: a woman between 40 and 50 years old with COVID-19, enrolled during active disease.

This clone was detected only once. The rearrangement joins TRBV15 to TRBJ1-5, with D perhaps matching TRBD1 (5 bases). The CDR3 runs to 16 residues. From germline, CDR1 is LNHNV and CDR2 YYDKDF (reference sequence). The V end was cut by 0 bases, the J end by 7 bases, with 16 bases between. The CDR3 reads CATSRDGPGVGQPQHF. Here the CDR3 DNA reads TGTGCCACCAGCAGAGATGGCCCGGGGGTAGGGCAGCCCCAGCATTTT.

V usage is TRBV19 and J usage is TRBJ1-1, with TRBD1 as a possible D gene (5 bases). From germline, CDR1 is LNHDA and CDR2 SQIVND (reference sequence). V lost 5 bases to trimming and J lost 4 bases, with 14 bases between them. This CDR3 has 14 amino acids. The DNA for the CDR3 is TGTGCCAGTAGTTCTTCAGGGAGGGGCACTGAAGCTTTCTTT. Translated: CASSSSGRGTEAFF.

As regards this clone: A read error may explain this, as a much larger clone is one base away. The V and J genes are TRBV9 and TRBJ1-2; TRBD1 matches at 8 bases. The CDR3 spans 13 residues. V shed 4 bases, J shed 5 bases, and the junction held 4 bases outside the gene matches. The germline V gene encodes CDR1 SGDLS and CDR2 YYNGEE. CDR3 amino acids: CASSSDRAYGYTF. CDR3 nucleotides: TGTGCCAGCAGCTCGGACAGGGCGTATGGCTACACCTTC.

The gene calls are TRBV27 and TRBJ2-1, with 9 positions matching TRBD2. Losses at the gene ends were 2 bases for V and 12 bases for J; bases not matched to a gene: 11. Per the germline V gene, CDR1 is MNHEY and CDR2 is SMNVEV (reference sequence). The CDR3 has 15 amino acids. The CDR3 DNA reads as TGTGCCAGCAGTTTAGGAGTTAGCGGGGGCCAGGGGCAGTTCTTC. It yields the protein CASSLGVSGGQGQFF.

V is TRBV6-2 or TRBV6-3 and J is TRBJ1-2, with a tentative D call TRBD1 (6 bases). The CDR3 spans 14 residues. Germline CDR1 is MNHEY and CDR2 is SVGEGT. V lost 5 bases and J lost 3, with 13 bases in between. The DNA for the CDR3 is TGTGCCAGCAGTCCCGGGACATCGTACTATGGCTACACCTTC. Its translation: CASSPGTSYYGYTF.

This clone has just one count. The chain links TRBV5-1 to TRBJ1-1; 7 bases are shared with TRBD1. CDR1 is SGHRS, CDR2 YFSETQ, per germline. This CDR3 comprises 16 residues. After removal of 2 bases from V and 0 bases from J, the junction contained 7 bases not matched to a gene. The CDR3 DNA sequence: TGCGCCAGCAGCTTTTTGGACAGGCGGGTGAACACTGAAGCTTTCTTT. Translation: CASSFLDRRVNTEAFF.

The genes are TRBV7-6 and TRBJ2-1, with TRBD1 matching over 9 bases. The V and J ends lost 5 bases and 9 bases, in that order; junction bases with no gene match: 11. This CDR3 is built from 15 residues. The V gene's germline CDR1 is SGHVS and CDR2 FNYEAQ. The CDR3 DNA reads TGTGCCAGCAGCGTACAGGGGGCCCTTGGGGGTGAGCAGTTCTTC. Protein sequence: CASSVQGALGGEQFF.

This chain joins TRBV5-3 and TRBJ2-5, with D possibly matching TRBD1 (6 bases). TRBV5-3 is classed as an ORF, of uncertain function. The ends were cut back, 1 base at V and 0 bases at J, with 10 bases in the middle. The CDR3 spans 15 residues. The chain's CDR3 is CARSLTGQYQETQYF. CDR3 bases: TGTGCCAGAAGCTTGACCGGACAGTACCAAGAGACCCAGTACTTC.

This clone has a single count. The chain couples TRBV7-2 to TRBJ1-2, with TRBD1 matching 7 bases. Trimming removed 1 base from V and 3 bases from J; junction bases left unmatched: 5. This CDR3 is built from 15 residues. Germline V lookup: CDR1 SGHTA, CDR2 FQGNSA. CDR3 region: CASSLEGRGYYGYTF. CDR3 DNA: TGTGCCAGCAGCTTAGAGGGCAGGGGGTACTATGGCTACACCTTC.

The rearrangement joins TRBV7-2 to TRBJ2-5; the match to TRBD2 covers 11 bases. The length of the CDR3 is 16 residues. The germline V gene encodes CDR1 SGHTA and CDR2 FQGNSA. With 1 base clipped from V and 4 bases from J, the junction kept 5 bases outside the gene matches. CDR3 in DNA: TGTGCCAGCAGCTTAGTAGCGGGGGGGCTGCGAGAGACCCAGTACTTC. Encoded protein: CASSLVAGGLRETQYF.